The clone carrying this T cell receptor (beta chain) was counted a few times. These data are taken from a study of T cell repertoires in cytomegalovirus infection. The overall study: Public signatures in TCR beta pointed to CMV infection and matching HLA type.

The CDR3 is 12 amino acids. CDR1 SGHDT and CDR2 YYEEEE come from the germline V gene. V lost 5 bases to trimming and J lost 2 bases, with 8 bases between them. TCRdb passed the reads through MiXCR, listing each CDR3 protein once. The repertoire holds 150,000 to 200,000 distinct CDR3 sequences, with about 15% as singletons. The specimen sequenced was CD8+ T cells from PBMCs. This receptor was identified in a human donor in good health (CMV status not recorded). Some clones in this sample may be carry-over from other donors' samples. This chain links TRBV5-6 with TRBJ2-7, with a tentative D call TRBD2 (5 bases). CDR3 DNA: TGTGCCAGCAGTCTGCGGGCCTACGAGCAGTACTTC. This encodes CASSLRAYEQYF.